This is a list of T cell receptor beta chains from one sample in a study of cytomegalovirus exposure and HLA in healthy donors. The table came from immunoSEQ multiplex PCR; TCRdb's copy has only in-frame clones and leaves some out. Among about 52,000 clones listed, around 70% were seen once. The specimen sequenced was PBMCs. All receptors come from a woman in her 50s in good health and CMV-seronegative. CDR3s include the opening cysteine and the closing phenylalanine or tryptophan. The D gene is left open where the match is weak. The size of a clone is reported for some rows only, either as once, few or many, or as a class for expanded clones.

D,J,size,V,CDR3,DNA
TRBD1,TRBJ1-2,few,TRBV5-8,CASSLQGWANYGYTF,TGTGCCAGCAGCTTACAGGGGTGGGCTAACTATGGCTACACCTTC
NA,TRBJ1-4,few,TRBV7-6,CASSLGSGSNNEKLFF,TGTGCCAGCAGCTTAGGGTCTGGGAGTAATAATGAAAAACTGTTTTTT
NA,TRBJ1-3,NA,TRBV7-9,CASSLEEGASGNTIYF,TGTGCCAGCAGCTTAGAAGAAGGGGCCTCTGGAAACACCATATATTTT
NA,TRBJ2-4,NA,TRBV19,CASKGVDQNIQYF,TGTGCCAGTAAGGGAGTTGATCAAAACATTCAGTACTTC
TRBD2,TRBJ2-5,NA,TRBV29-1,CSVEPSGRPQETQYF,TGCAGCGTTGAACCCAGCGGGAGGCCCCAAGAGACCCAGTACTTC
NA,TRBJ2-3,NA,TRBV14,CASSQVSGVGTDTQYF,TGTGCCAGCAGCCAAGTTTCGGGGGTGGGCACAGATACGCAGTATTTT
NA,TRBJ1-2,NA,TRBV4-3,CASSQVSANYGYTF,TGCGCCAGCAGCCAAGTCTCCGCTAACTATGGCTACACCTTC
TRBD1,TRBJ1-2,NA,TRBV28,CASSSPGQGESYYTF,TGTGCCAGCAGTTCCCCAGGACAGGGGGAATCTTACTACACCTTC
NA,TRBJ2-7,NA,TRBV7-9,CASSSGLSYEQYF,TGTGCCAGCAGCTCAGGACTATCCTACGAGCAGTACTTC
NA,TRBJ1-1,once,TRBV28,CASSLEGVRGAFF,TGTGCCAGCAGTTTAGAAGGGGTAAGAGGAGCTTTCTTT
NA,TRBJ1-1,once,TRBV19,CASSTNQGRTEAFF,TGTGCCAGTAGTACAAACCAGGGTCGCACTGAAGCTTTCTTT
NA,TRBJ1-1,NA,TRBV4-3,CASSHARGGVNTEAFF,TGCGCCAGCAGCCACGCCCGCGGGGGGGTGAACACTGAAGCTTTCTTT
TRBD2,TRBJ2-7,NA,TRBV11-2,CASSSGRAYEQYF,TGTGCCAGCAGCTCAGGGAGGGCCTACGAGCAGTACTTC
NA,TRBJ2-3,few,TRBV18,CASSPFPGADTQYF,TGTGCCAGCTCACCATTTCCGGGTGCAGATACGCAGTATTTT
NA,TRBJ2-1,few,TRBV9,CASSVAGNNEQFF,TGTGCCAGCAGCGTAGCCGGTAACAATGAGCAGTTCTTC
NA,TRBJ2-7,NA,TRBV5-5,CASSLGRQVGEQYF,TGTGCCAGCAGCTTGGGGAGACAGGTGGGCGAGCAGTACTTC
NA,TRBJ1-4,NA,TRBV16,CASSQSAGTNEKLFF,TGTGCCAGCAGCCAATCGGCGGGAACTAATGAAAAACTGTTTTTT
NA,TRBJ2-5,NA,TRBV25-1,CASSPSEGRGAETQYF,TGTGCCAGCAGTCCTTCGGAGGGCAGGGGGGCAGAGACCCAGTACTTC
NA,TRBJ1-1,NA,TRBV19,CASSIGGASEAFF,TGTGCCAGTAGTATAGGGGGCGCCAGTGAAGCTTTCTTT
NA,TRBJ2-2,once,TRBV5-4,CASSPTSPNLNGELFF,TGTGCCAGCAGCCCTACTAGTCCCAACCTCAACGGGGAGCTGTTTTTT
TRBD2,TRBJ2-3,few,TRBV30,CAWSNLAGGTQYF,TGTGCCTGGAGTAATCTAGCGGGGGGGACGCAGTATTTT
TRBD1,TRBJ2-3,few,TRBV2,CASSGQGTSTDTQYF,TGTGCCAGTTCCGGACAGGGAACTAGCACAGATACGCAGTATTTT
NA,TRBJ1-1,NA,TRBV11-2,CASSLDPNTEAFF,TGTGCCAGCAGCTTAGATCCAAACACTGAAGCTTTCTTT
TRBD2,TRBJ2-1,NA,TRBV10-1,CASSGPGTRGNEQFF,TGCGCCAGCAGTGGACCCGGGACTAGAGGCAATGAGCAGTTCTTC
NA,TRBJ2-2,NA,TRBV5-8,CASSYDDRRAPGELFF,TGTGCCAGCAGTTATGACGACAGAAGGGCCCCCGGGGAGCTGTTTTTT
TRBD1,TRBJ1-1,NA,TRBV18,CASSPLRDRGGEAFF,TGTGCCAGCTCACCCTTACGGGACAGGGGAGGTGAAGCTTTCTTT
NA,TRBJ2-5,once,TRBV7-3,CASSLTVGGTQYF,TGTGCCAGCAGCTTAACCGTAGGGGGGACCCAGTACTTC
NA,TRBJ2-1,NA,TRBV15,CATSREGGQPYNEQFF,TGTGCCACCAGCAGAGAGGGGGGTCAACCCTACAATGAGCAGTTCTTC
TRBD1,TRBJ1-1,NA,TRBV13,CASSPRDREGSEAFF,TGTGCCAGCAGCCCACGGGACAGGGAAGGATCAGAAGCTTTCTTT
TRBD2,TRBJ2-7,NA,TRBV7-2,CASSSQRGGLYEQYF,TGTGCCAGCAGCTCCCAGCGGGGGGGCCTGTACGAGCAGTACTTC
TRBD2,TRBJ2-5,NA,TRBV27,CASSGSGATQETQYF,TGTGCCAGCAGTGGTAGCGGGGCCACGCAAGAGACCCAGTACTTC
NA,TRBJ1-3,NA,TRBV10-1,CASSESTVAGNTIYF,TGCGCCAGCAGTGAGTCGACAGTCGCTGGAAACACCATATATTTT
NA,TRBJ2-5,NA,TRBV6-1,CASSEESLYQETQYF,TGTGCCAGCAGTGAAGAATCACTGTACCAAGAGACCCAGTACTTC
NA,TRBJ2-2,NA,TRBV19,CASTPMAGVVTGELFF,TGTGCCAGTACCCCAATGGCAGGGGTGGTCACCGGGGAGCTGTTTTTT
NA,TRBJ2-1,NA,TRBV27,CASSLGGASMNEQFF,TGTGCCAGCAGCCTAGGGGGGGCTAGCATGAATGAGCAGTTCTTC
NA,TRBJ1-3,NA,TRBV10-2,CASQDSGNTIYF,TGCGCCAGCCAGGATTCTGGAAACACCATATATTTT
NA,TRBJ1-4,NA,TRBV28,CASSRQNEKLFF,TGTGCCAGCAGTCGACAGAATGAAAAACTGTTTTTT
NA,TRBJ1-3,NA,TRBV7-2,CASSFSGSSGNTIYF,TGTGCCAGCAGCTTCAGTGGTTCCTCTGGAAACACCATATATTTT